These 3 T cell receptor beta chains share one sample of origin, sequenced in a study of T cells in Graves' hyperthyroidism and ophthalmopathy. The TCR beta CDR3 regions underwent amplification using RNA transcripts as the source. HTBI primers were used for first-round RT-PCR of the TCR CDR3. Each CDR3 protein is one row after TCRdb ran MiXCR on the multiplex PCR reads. The repertoire holds around 440,000 distinct CDR3 sequences, with 15% to 19% as singletons. Sequencing was performed on blood. The receptors derive from a woman under 30 with Graves' hyperthyroidism.

This clonotype has at least ten counts. The chain links TRBV19 to TRBJ2-5, with unresolved D. Germline CDR1 and CDR2: LNHDA and SQIVND (reference sequence). The V end was cut by 5 bases, the J end by 0 bases, with 10 bases between. This CDR3 has 14 residues. The DNA of the CDR3 is TGTGCCAGTAGTCCGAAGACCTACCAAGAGACCCAGTACTTC. Translation: CASSPKTYQETQYF.

This clonotype showed up many times. This chain joins TRBV29-1 and TRBJ2-1; tentatively, D is TRBD2 (6 bases). Germline V gene lookup returns CDR1 SQVTM and CDR2 ANQGSEA. The CDR3 loop spans 14 amino acids. The V gene lost 7 bases and the J gene lost 3 bases, with 16 bases spanning the gap. CDR3 sequence: CSAPRLGSYNEQFF. The CDR3 bases are TGCAGCGCCCCCCGGCTCGGGAGCTACAATGAGCAGTTCTTC.

The chain is built from TRBV28 and TRBJ2-5; TRBD1 agrees at 8 bases. CDR1 and CDR2 (germline): MDHEN, SYDVKM. The CDR3 loop spans 16 amino acids. After removal of 3 bases from V and 3 bases from J, the junction contained 9 bases not matched to a gene. The CDR3 nucleotides are TGTGCCAGCAGTTTTGTGGACAGGGAATTGGAAGAGACCCAGTACTTC. It is translated as CASSFVDRELEETQYF.